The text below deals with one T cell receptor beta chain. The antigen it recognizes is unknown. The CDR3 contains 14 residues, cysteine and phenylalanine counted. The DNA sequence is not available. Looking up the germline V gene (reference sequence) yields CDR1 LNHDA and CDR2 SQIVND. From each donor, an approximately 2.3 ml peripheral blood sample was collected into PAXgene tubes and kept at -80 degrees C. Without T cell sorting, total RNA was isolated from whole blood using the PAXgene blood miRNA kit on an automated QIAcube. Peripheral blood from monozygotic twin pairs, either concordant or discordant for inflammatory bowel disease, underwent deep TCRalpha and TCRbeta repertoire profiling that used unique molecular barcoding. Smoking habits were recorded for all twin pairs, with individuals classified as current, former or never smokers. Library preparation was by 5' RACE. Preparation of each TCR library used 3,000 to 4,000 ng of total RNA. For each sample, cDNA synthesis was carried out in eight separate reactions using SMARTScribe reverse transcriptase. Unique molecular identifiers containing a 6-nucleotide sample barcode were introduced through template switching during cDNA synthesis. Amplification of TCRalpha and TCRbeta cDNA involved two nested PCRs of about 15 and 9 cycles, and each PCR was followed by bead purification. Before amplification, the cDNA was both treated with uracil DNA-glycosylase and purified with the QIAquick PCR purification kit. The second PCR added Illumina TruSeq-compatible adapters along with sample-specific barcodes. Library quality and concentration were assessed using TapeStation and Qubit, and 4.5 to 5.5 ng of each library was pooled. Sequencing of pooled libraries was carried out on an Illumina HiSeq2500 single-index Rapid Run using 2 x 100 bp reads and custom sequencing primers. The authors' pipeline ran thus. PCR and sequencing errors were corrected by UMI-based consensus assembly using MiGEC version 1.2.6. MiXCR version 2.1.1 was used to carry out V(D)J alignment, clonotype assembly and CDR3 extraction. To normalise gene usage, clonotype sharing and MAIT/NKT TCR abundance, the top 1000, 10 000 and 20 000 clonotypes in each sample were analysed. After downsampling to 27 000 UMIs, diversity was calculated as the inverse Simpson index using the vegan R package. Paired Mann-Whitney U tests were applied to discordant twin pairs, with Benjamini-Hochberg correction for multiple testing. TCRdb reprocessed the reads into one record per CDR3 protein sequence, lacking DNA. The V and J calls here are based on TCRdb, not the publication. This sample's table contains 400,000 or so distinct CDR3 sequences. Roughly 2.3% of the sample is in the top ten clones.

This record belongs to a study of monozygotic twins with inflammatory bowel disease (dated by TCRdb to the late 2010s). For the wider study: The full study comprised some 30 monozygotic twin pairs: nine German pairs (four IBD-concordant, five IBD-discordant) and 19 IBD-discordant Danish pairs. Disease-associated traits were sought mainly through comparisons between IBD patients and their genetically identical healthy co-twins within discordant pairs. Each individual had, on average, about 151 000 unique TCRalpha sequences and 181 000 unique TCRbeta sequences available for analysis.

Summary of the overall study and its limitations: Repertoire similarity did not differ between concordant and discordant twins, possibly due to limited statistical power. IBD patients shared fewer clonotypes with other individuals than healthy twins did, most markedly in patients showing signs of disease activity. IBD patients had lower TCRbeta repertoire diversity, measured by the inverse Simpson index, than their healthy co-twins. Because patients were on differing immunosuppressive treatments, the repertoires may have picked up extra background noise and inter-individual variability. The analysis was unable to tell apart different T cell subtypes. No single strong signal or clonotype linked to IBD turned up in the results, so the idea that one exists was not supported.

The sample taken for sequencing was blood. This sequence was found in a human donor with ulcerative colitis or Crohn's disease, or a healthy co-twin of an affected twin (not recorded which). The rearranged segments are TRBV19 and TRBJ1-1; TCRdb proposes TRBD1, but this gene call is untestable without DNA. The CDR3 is CASSMDRGVTEAFF.